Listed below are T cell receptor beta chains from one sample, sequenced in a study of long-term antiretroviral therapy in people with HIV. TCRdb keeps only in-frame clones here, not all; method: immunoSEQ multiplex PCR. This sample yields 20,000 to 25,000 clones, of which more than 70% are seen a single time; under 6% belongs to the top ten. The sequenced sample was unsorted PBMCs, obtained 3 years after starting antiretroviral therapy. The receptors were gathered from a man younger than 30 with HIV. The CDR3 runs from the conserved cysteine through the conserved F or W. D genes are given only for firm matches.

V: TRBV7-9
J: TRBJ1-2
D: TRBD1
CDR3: CASSSQGQGAGGYTF
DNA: TGTGCCAGCAGCTCGCAGGGACAGGGGGCTGGCGGCTACACCTTC

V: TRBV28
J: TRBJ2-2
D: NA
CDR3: CASSSGSSTGELFF
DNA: TGTGCCAGCAGTTCAGGCAGTAGCACCGGGGAGCTGTTTTTT

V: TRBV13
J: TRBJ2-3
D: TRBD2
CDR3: CASSYPGGDTQYF
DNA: TGTGCCAGCAGCTACCCGGGGGGAGATACGCAGTATTTT

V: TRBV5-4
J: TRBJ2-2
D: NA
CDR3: CASSLGTHTGELFF
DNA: TGTGCCAGCAGCTTGGGGACCCACACCGGGGAGCTGTTTTTT

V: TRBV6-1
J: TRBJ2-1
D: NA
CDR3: CASSEGGGQAFF
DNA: TGTGCCAGCAGTGAGGGAGGGGGACAAGCGTTCTTC

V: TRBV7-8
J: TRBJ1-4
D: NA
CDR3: CASSLGQRTTNEKLFF
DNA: TGTGCCAGCAGCTTAGGCCAGAGAACAACTAATGAAAAACTGTTTTTT

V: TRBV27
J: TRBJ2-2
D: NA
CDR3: CASSLWQGEGLTGELFF
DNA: TGTGCCAGCAGTTTATGGCAGGGAGAAGGTTTGACCGGGGAGCTGTTTTTT

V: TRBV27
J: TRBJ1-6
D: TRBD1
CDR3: CASSSAGTDNSPLHF
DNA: TGTGCCAGCAGTTCAGCCGGGACAGATAATTCACCCCTCCACTTT

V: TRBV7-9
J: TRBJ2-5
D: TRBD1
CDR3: CASSWGQGNQETQYF
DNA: TGTGCCAGCAGCTGGGGACAGGGGAATCAAGAGACCCAGTACTTC

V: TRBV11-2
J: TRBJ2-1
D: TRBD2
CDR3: CASSLRRGLADHDEQFF
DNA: TGTGCCAGCAGCTTACGACGCGGGCTAGCGGATCATGATGAGCAGTTCTTC

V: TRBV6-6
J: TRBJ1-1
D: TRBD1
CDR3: CASDRDTEAFF
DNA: TGTGCCAGCGACAGGGACACTGAAGCTTTCTTT

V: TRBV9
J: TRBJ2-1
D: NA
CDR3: CASSVGAGDLVFEQFF
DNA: TGTGCCAGCAGCGTAGGGGCAGGGGATTTGGTTTTTGAGCAGTTCTTC

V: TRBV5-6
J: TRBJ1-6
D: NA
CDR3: CASSLGTRGDSPLHF
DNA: TGTGCCAGCAGCTTGGGAACAAGGGGTGATTCACCCCTCCACTTT

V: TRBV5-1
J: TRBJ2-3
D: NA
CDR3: CASSVRTGTDTQYF
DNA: TGCGCCAGCAGCGTACGGACAGGCACAGATACGCAGTATTTT